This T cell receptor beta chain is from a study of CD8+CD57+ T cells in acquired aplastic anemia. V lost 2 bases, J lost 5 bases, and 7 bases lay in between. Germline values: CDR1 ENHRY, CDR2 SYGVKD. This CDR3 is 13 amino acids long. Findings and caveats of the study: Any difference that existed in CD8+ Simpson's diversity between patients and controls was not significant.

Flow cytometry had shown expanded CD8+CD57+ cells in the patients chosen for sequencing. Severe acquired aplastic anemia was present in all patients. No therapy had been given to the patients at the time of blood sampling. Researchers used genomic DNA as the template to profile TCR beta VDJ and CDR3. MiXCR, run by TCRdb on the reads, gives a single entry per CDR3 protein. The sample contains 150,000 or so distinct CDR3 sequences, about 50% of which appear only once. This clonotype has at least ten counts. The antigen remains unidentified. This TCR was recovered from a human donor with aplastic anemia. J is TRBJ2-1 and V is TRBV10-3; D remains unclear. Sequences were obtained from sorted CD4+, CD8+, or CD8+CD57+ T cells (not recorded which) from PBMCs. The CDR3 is CAISEPENNEQFF. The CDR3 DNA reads TGTGCCATCAGTGAGCCCGAGAACAATGAGCAGTTCTTC.